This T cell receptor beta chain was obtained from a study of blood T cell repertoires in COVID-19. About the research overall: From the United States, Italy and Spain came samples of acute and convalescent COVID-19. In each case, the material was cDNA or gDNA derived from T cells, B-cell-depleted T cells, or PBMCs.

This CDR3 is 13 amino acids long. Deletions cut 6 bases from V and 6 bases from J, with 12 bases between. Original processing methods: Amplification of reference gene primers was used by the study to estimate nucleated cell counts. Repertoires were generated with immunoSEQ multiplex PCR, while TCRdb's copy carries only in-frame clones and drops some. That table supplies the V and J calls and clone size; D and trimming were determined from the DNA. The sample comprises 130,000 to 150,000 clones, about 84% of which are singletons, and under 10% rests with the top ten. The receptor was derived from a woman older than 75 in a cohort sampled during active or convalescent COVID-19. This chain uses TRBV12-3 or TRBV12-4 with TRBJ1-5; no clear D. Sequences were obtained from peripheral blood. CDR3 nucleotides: TGTGCCAGCAGCCATGGAAGAGGTCAGCCCCAGCATTTT. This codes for CASSHGRGQPQHF.